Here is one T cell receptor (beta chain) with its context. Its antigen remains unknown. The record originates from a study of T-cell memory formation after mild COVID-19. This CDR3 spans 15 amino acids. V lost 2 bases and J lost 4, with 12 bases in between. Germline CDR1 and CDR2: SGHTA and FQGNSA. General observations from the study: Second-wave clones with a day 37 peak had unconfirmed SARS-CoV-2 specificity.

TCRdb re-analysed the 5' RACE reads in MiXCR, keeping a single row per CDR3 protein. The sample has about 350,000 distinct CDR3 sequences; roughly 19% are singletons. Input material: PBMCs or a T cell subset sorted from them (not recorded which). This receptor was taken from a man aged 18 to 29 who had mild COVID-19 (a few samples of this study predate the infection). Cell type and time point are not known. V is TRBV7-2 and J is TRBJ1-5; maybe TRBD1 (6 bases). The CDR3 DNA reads TGTGCCAGCAGCTTATCCGGGGGCGGGAATCAGCCCCAGCATTTT. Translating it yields CASSLSGGGNQPQHF. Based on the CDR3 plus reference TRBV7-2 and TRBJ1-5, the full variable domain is GAGVSQSPSNKVTEKGKDVELRCDPISGHTALYWYRQSLGQGLEFLIYFQGNSAPDKSGLPSDRFSAERTGGSVSTLTIQRTQQEDSAVYLCASSLSGGGNQPQHFGDGTRLSIL.